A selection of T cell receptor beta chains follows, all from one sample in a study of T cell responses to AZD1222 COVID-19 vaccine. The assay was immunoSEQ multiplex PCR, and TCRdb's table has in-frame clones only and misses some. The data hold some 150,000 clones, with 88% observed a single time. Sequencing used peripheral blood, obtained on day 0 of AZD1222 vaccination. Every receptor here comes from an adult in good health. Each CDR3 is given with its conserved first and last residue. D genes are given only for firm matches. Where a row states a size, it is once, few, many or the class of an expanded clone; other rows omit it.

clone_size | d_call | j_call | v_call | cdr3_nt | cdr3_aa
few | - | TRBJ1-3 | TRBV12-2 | TGTGCAAGTCGCGACCTGGGGGCGGTGAACACCATATATTTT | CASRDLGAVNTIYF
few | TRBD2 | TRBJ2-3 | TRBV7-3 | TGTGCCAGCAGCAGAGATAGCGGGAGTAGTGCAGATACGCAGTATTTT | CASSRDSGSSADTQYF
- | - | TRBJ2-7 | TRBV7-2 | TGTGCCAGCAGCTTAGGGGCCCAGGGACCCTACGAGCAGTACTTC | CASSLGAQGPYEQYF
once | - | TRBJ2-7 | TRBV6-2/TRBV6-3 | TGTGCCAGCAGTTGGGATGGACCTTCCTACGAGCAGTACTTC | CASSWDGPSYEQYF
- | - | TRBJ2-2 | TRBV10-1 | TGCGCCAGCAGTGAGGGCAGGGCAACCGGGGAGCTGTTTTTT | CASSEGRATGELFF
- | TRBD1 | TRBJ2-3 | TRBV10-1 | TGCGCCAGCAGTGACCGGCGGCCGGGACAGGGGTCGGGGGATACGCAGTATTTT | CASSDRRPGQGSGDTQYF
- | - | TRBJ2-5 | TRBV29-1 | TGCAGCGTTGAACTCACAGGGTTCAGCCAAGAGACCCAGTACTTC | CSVELTGFSQETQYF
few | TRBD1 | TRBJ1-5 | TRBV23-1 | TGCGCCAGCAGTCAGGTTGGGACAGGGAATCAGCCCCAGCATTTT | CASSQVGTGNQPQHF
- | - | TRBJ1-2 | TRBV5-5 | TGTGCCAGCAGCTTTCCACGGGAGGGAGGTGGCTACACCTTC | CASSFPREGGGYTF
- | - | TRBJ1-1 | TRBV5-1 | TGCGCCAGCAGCCTGTTTTTGCAGGGGAACACTGAAGCTTTCTTT | CASSLFLQGNTEAFF
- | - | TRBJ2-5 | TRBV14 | TGTGCCAGCAGCCAGGAAGAGACCCAGTACTTC | CASSQEETQYF
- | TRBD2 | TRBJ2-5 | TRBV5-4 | TGTGCCAGCAGCTCCCCGATGCTAGCGGTACAAGAGACCCAGTACTTC | CASSSPMLAVQETQYF
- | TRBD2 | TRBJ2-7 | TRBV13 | TGTGCCAGCACGGGGGGGAGGGTTAGCTCCTACGAGCAGTACTTC | CASTGGRVSSYEQYF
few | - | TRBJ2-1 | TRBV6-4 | TGTGCCAGCAGTGCAACTGACTCTTCGCATGCCCAGTTCTTC | CASSATDSSHAQFF
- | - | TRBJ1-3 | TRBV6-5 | TGTGCCAGCAGTTACCACCGGGGGGGCTCAGGAAACACCATATATTTT | CASSYHRGGSGNTIYF
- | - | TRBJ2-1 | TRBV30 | TGTGCCTGGACGAGGGCCAGCAATGAGCAGTTCTTC | CAWTRASNEQFF
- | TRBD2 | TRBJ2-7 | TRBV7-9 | TGTGCCAGCAGCCTGGGACTAGCGGGAGAGCAGTACTTC | CASSLGLAGEQYF
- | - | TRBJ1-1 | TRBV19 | TGTGCCAGTAGTATTAACGGATGGACTGAAGCTTTCTTT | CASSINGWTEAFF
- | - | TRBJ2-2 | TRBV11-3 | TGTGCCAGCAGCTTAAACGGCCCAGACACCGGGGAGCTGTTTTTT | CASSLNGPDTGELFF
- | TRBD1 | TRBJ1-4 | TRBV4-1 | TGCGCCAGCAGCCCGCAAGACAGGGGTAATGAAAAACTGTTTTTT | CASSPQDRGNEKLFF
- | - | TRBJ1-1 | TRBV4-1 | TGCGCCAGCAGCCAAGATCTAGTCAACACTGAAGCTTTCTTT | CASSQDLVNTEAFF
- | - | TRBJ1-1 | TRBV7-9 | TGTGCCAGCAGCATCGGACTCACTGAAGCTTTCTTT | CASSIGLTEAFF
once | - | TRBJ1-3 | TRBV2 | TGTGCCAGCCGTAATAACTGGTTCCTGAGCTCTGGAAACACCATATATTTT | CASRNNWFLSSGNTIYF
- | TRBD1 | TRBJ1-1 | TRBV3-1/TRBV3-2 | TGTGCCAGCAGCCAGTATAGGGGGACAGTGAACACTGAAGCTTTCTTT | CASSQYRGTVNTEAFF
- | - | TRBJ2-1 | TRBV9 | TGTGCCAGCAGCGTAGGGGGTGAAACCTACAATGAGCAGTTCTTC | CASSVGGETYNEQFF
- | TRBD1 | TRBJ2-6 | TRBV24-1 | TGTGCCACCAGTGGGCGACAGGGGGCGCATGGGGCCAACGTCCTGACTTTC | CATSGRQGAHGANVLTF
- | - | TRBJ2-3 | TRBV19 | TGTGCCAGTACCCTAAGGGTCGGAGGGCGAGATACGCAGTATTTT | CASTLRVGGRDTQYF
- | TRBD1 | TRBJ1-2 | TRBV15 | TGTGCCACCAGCAGGACAGGGGATGGCTACACCTTC | CATSRTGDGYTF
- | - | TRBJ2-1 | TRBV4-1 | TGCGCCAGCAGCCAAACCTGGGGGGGCCCCTACAATGAGCAGTTCTTC | CASSQTWGGPYNEQFF
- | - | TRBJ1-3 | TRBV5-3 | TGTGCCAGAGACAAAGAAACAGGGCCGCTGGGAAACACCATATATTTT | CARDKETGPLGNTIYF
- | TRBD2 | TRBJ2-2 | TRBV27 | TGTGCCAGCAGTTTAACAGCGCGGGAGGTGATCGGGGAGCTGTTTTTT | CASSLTAREVIGELFF
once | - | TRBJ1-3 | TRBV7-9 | TGTGCCAGCAGCTCCGCTGGAAACACCATATATTTT | CASSSAGNTIYF
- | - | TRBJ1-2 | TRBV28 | TGTGCCAGCAGCACCGCGCAGAACTATGGCTACACCTTC | CASSTAQNYGYTF
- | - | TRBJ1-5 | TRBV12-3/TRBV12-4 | TGTGCCAGCAGTAGACAGGTCCGTCAGCCCCAGCATTTT | CASSRQVRQPQHF
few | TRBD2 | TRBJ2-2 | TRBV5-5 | TGTGCCAGCAGCCAAACGGTGATAGCGGGAACTAATACCGGGGAGCTGTTTTTT | CASSQTVIAGTNTGELFF
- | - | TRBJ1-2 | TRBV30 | TGTGCCTGGATGTGGACAGCGTATGGCTACACCTTC | CAWMWTAYGYTF
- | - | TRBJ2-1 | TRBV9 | TGTGCCAGCAGCGTAGTCGGCAGTTTGAGTGAGCAGTTCTTC | CASSVVGSLSEQFF
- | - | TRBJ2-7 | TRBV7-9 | TGTGCCAGCAGCTTCAGAGGCGAGCAGTACTTC | CASSFRGEQYF
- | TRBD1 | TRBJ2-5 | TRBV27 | TGTGCCAGCAGTCACAGGGGGTGGGAGACCCAGTACTTC | CASSHRGWETQYF
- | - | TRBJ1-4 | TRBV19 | TGTGCCAGTAGTAATACACACTACGGTGAAAAACTGTTTTTT | CASSNTHYGEKLFF
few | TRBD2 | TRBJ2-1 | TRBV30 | TGTGCCTGGCGGGGGGGAGAATCCTACAATGAGCAGTTCTTC | CAWRGGESYNEQFF
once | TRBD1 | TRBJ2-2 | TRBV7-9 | TGTGCCAGCAGCTTCAGGGGGTCGAACACCGGGGAGCTGTTTTTT | CASSFRGSNTGELFF
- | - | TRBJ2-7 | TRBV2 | TGTGCCAGCAGTGTCGGGGACCAACGGCGGGAGCAGTACTTC | CASSVGDQRREQYF
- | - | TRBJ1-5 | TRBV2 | TGTGCCAGCAGTGAAGTTAGGGAGCCCCAGCATTTT | CASSEVREPQHF
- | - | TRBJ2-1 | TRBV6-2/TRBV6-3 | TGTGCCAGCAGTTACCCAACGTCACCCCCGCCGTGGTCGGACAATGAGCAGTTCTTC | CASSYPTSPPPWSDNEQFF
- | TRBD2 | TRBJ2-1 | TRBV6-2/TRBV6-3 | TGTGCCAGCAGTTACCTCGGGACTAGCGGGAACAATGAGCAGTTCTTC | CASSYLGTSGNNEQFF
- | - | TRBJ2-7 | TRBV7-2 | TGTGCCAGCAGCTTCCCTACAAGCTACGAGCAGTACTTC | CASSFPTSYEQYF
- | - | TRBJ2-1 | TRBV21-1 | TGTGCCAGCAGCGCACCCTGGCGACTAGCGAGAGCCTACAATGAGCAGTTCTTC | CASSAPWRLARAYNEQFF
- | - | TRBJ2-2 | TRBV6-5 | TGTGCCAGCAGCACAGGACAGAGGGTTGGCGGGGAGCTGTTTTTT | CASSTGQRVGGELFF
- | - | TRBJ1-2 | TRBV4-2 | TGTGCCAGCAGCCAAGACAGGGTCAGCGGCTATGGCTACACCTTC | CASSQDRVSGYGYTF
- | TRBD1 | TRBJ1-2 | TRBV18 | TGTGCCAGCTCACCCGGGACAGGGGCCATAAAAGTCTATGGCTACACCTTC | CASSPGTGAIKVYGYTF
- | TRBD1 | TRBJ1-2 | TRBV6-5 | TGTGCCAGCACCAGCGGACAGGGGGTCTATGGCTACACCTTC | CASTSGQGVYGYTF
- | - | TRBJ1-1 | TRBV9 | TGTGCCAGCAGCGTAGAGACGGTGAACACTGAAGCTTTCTTT | CASSVETVNTEAFF
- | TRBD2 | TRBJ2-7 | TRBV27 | TGTGCCAGCAGCCGGGGACTAGCGGTCTACGAGCAGTACTTC | CASSRGLAVYEQYF
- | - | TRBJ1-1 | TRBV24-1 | TGTGCCACCAGTGAGTCCAGGAACACTGAAGCTTTCTTT | CATSESRNTEAFF